This TCR beta chain originates from a study of cytomegalovirus exposure and HLA in healthy donors. Study-wide results and caveats: A few of the chains that were CMV-associated were confirmed in vitro to be specific for CMV antigens. An analysis done earlier found most TCR beta V segments productive about 87% or about 30% of the time. Only CMV serostatus was available as immune exposure information.

Germline CDR1 is KGHSH and CDR2 is LQKENI. V was clipped by 3 bases and J by 3 bases; unmatched bases: 9. The CDR3 contains 17 residues. Primers: 60 Vbeta forward and 13 Jbeta reverse. The table came from immunoSEQ multiplex PCR; TCRdb's copy has only in-frame clones and leaves some out. The sample's table shows around 64,000 clones. With respect to this clone: Its antigen remains unidentified.

Sequencing used PBMCs. The receptor comes from a female donor in good health and CMV-seropositive. The genes are TRBV18 and TRBJ2-3, with 10 positions matching TRBD2. In nucleotides, the CDR3 is TGTGCCAGCTCACCCCCCGGTAGCGGGAGGTCTACAGATACGCAGTATTTT. Protein: CASSPPGSGRSTDTQYF.